Presented here are 17 T cell receptor beta chains from one specimen sequenced in a study of beta chain features in type 1 diabetes. General study results and limits: People with Type 1 diabetes carried modestly yet significantly shorter TCRB CDR3s in all four CD4+ subsets.

Which antigens these TCRs recognize remains unknown. Sequencing targeted expressed TCRB transcripts, as all isolated RNA had been reverse transcribed. The table came from immunoSEQ multiplex PCR; TCRdb's copy has only in-frame clones and leaves some out. The sample has roughly 150,000 clones; about 10% are singletons. Sequencing was carried out using central memory CD4+ T cells from blood. Source of these receptors: a woman in her 30s with type 1 diabetes.

V and J are TRBV5-1 and TRBJ1-2; D is undetermined. This CDR3 is 15 amino acids long. Germline CDR1 reads SGHRS; CDR2 reads YFSETQ. The ends were cut back, 1 base at V and 5 bases at J, with 15 bases in the middle. CDR3 amino acids: CASSLSLAESYGYTF. In DNA, the CDR3 is TGCGCCAGCAGCTTGTCTCTGGCCGAATCTTATGGCTACACCTTC.

This clone was detected a few times. This sequence joins TRBV2 and TRBJ2-7; 7 positions match TRBD1. Germline V gene lookup returns CDR1 SNHLY and CDR2 FYNNEI. There are 13 residues in the CDR3. V lost 5 bases to trimming and J lost 7 bases; unmatched junction nucleotides: 8. As DNA, the CDR3 is TGTGCCAGCAGTAAAGGACAGGCGCGGGAGCAGTACTTC. Amino acids: CASSKGQAREQYF.

The V gene is TRBV6-1, the J gene TRBJ2-1; 15 nucleotides agree with TRBD2. Trimming removed 8 bases from V and 8 bases from J; junction bases left unmatched: 4. The CDR3 is 14 amino acids. Germline CDR1 is MNHNS and CDR2 is SASEGT. CDR3 residues: CASLGTSGRYEQFF. CDR3 DNA: TGTGCCAGCCTCGGGACTAGCGGGAGGTATGAGCAGTTCTTC.

The chain joins TRBV4-1 to TRBJ2-5; D gene ambiguous. This CDR3 comprises 15 residues. Trimming took 0 bases from V and 5 from J, leaving 13 bases between them. Germline loops: CDR1 MGHRA, CDR2 YSYEKL. Here the CDR3 DNA reads TGCGCCAGCAGCCAAGAGACCACCTTGCGGGAGACCCAGTACTTC. It yields the protein CASSQETTLRETQYF.

The J gene is TRBJ1-4, the V gene TRBV27; D call uncertain. CDR1 and CDR2 from the germline V gene are MNHEY and SMNVEV (reference sequence). V dropped 5 bases and J dropped 5 bases, with 15 bases sitting between them. The CDR3 totals 15 residues. The CDR3 reads CASSQDFSQNEKLFF. CDR3 nucleotide sequence: TGTGCCAGCAGTCAGGATTTTTCACAGAATGAAAAACTGTTTTTT.

The chain joins TRBV7-3 to TRBJ2-1, with 8 bases lining up with TRBD1. Germline values: CDR1 SGHTA, CDR2 FQGTGA. This CDR3 is built from 13 residues. The ends lost 4 bases at V and 7 bases at J; junction bases unmatched: 3. CDR3 sequence reads: CASSSDRANEQFF. In nucleotides, the CDR3 is TGTGCCAGCAGCTCGGACAGGGCTAATGAGCAGTTCTTC.

The chain has TRBV7-3 and TRBJ2-1; D might be TRBD2 (6 bases). The germline V gene has CDR1 SGHTA and CDR2 FQGTGA. This CDR3 region has 15 residues. V was clipped by 0 bases and J by 6 bases, with 12 bases between them. The CDR3 sequence: CASSLTMVGGNEQFF. Written as DNA, the CDR3 is TGTGCCAGCAGCTTAACGATGGTCGGGGGCAATGAGCAGTTCTTC.

The genes are TRBV29-1 and TRBJ1-2; D is ambiguous. The V end was cut by 7 bases, the J end by 1 base, with 10 bases between. The CDR3 covers 12 residues. The germline V gene has CDR1 SQVTM and CDR2 ANQGSEA. The CDR3 DNA reads as TGCAGCGCTTCGGGTGTTAACTATGGCTACACCTTC. Encoded protein: CSASGVNYGYTF.

This sequence joins TRBV15 and TRBJ2-3; D not resolved. CDR1 LNHNV and CDR2 YYDKDF come from the germline V gene (reference sequence). This CDR3 spans 13 amino acids. V lost 5 bases to trimming and J lost 3 bases, with 9 bases between them. CDR3: CATSRSKTDTQYF. CDR3 coding DNA: TGTGCCACCAGCCGTAGTAAGACAGATACGCAGTATTTT.

The table lists this clone with a few counts. The CDR3 DNA reads as TGCGCCAGTCGGTTGGACACTGAAGCTTTCTTT. It specifies CASRLDTEAFF. The chain is built from TRBV5-1 and TRBJ1-1, with D unresolved. CDR3 length: 11 amino acids. V gave up 8 bases and J gave up 3 bases, with 8 bases separating them. From germline, CDR1 is SGHRS and CDR2 YFSETQ.

This clone was counted between two and nine times. V gene TRBV7-9 combines with J gene TRBJ2-7; 9 nucleotides line up with TRBD1. J lost 5 bases, V lost 3 bases, and 5 bases had no gene match. This CDR3 region has 14 residues. Germline values: CDR1 SEHNR, CDR2 FQNEAQ (reference sequence). The CDR3 loop reads CASSFTGGADEQYF. The DNA of the CDR3 is TGTGCCAGCAGCTTCACAGGGGGCGCGGACGAGCAGTACTTC.

This clone came up a few times. The chain couples TRBV7-9 to TRBJ1-1; a weak D match, TRBD1 (5 bases). CDR1 and CDR2 (germline): SEHNR, FQNEAQ (reference sequence). This CDR3 is 14 amino acids long. V was cut by 4 bases and J by 0 bases, with 9 bases left in between. CDR3 amino acids: CASSWQGLNTEAFF. In nucleotides, the CDR3 is TGTGCCAGCAGCTGGCAGGGCCTGAACACTGAAGCTTTCTTT.

V gene TRBV9 combines with J gene TRBJ2-1, with 13 bases lining up with TRBD2. The CDR3 is 15 residues long. Germline trimming cut 4 bases from V and 8 bases from J; bases unmatched to any gene: 6. The germline V gene has CDR1 SGDLS and CDR2 YYNGEE. CDR3 DNA: TGTGCCAGCAGCCCAGGGACTAGCGGGGACTATGAGCAGTTCTTC. Amino acids: CASSPGTSGDYEQFF.

V usage is TRBV5-1 and J usage is TRBJ1-5; D possibly corresponds to TRBD1 (5 bases). This CDR3 comprises 15 residues. CDR1 and CDR2 from the germline V gene are SGHRS and YFSETQ. Trimming took 0 bases from V and 2 from J, leaving 9 bases between them. CDR3 loop: CASSLAGYGNQPQHF. The CDR3 bases are TGCGCCAGCAGCTTGGCAGGGTATGGCAATCAGCCCCAGCATTTT.

This clone was seen a handful of times. The CDR3, as DNA: TGTGCCAGCTCACGGGGACTAGCGGGAGACACAGATACGCAGTATTTT. Translating it yields CASSRGLAGDTDTQYF. The chain links TRBV18 to TRBJ2-3; 14 nucleotides agree with TRBD2. The CDR3 covers 16 residues. Trimming took 4 bases from V and 2 from J; bases not matched to a gene: 2. In germline, CDR1 is KGHSH, CDR2 LQKENI.

The chain couples TRBV7-2 to TRBJ2-1; D not certain. The V and J ends lost 2 bases and 7 bases respectively, with 15 bases between them. The CDR3 has 15 amino acids. In germline, CDR1 is SGHTA, CDR2 FQGNSA. CDR3 region: CASSLRDLRRNEQFF. CDR3 DNA: TGTGCCAGCAGCTTACGCGATCTGAGGCGGAATGAGCAGTTCTTC.

This clone was detected only a few times. The chain joins TRBV18 to TRBJ1-2, with D uncertain. This CDR3 region has 16 residues. Trimming removed 3 bases at V and 1 base at J, with 15 bases between. Germline CDR1 reads KGHSH; CDR2 reads LQKENI. The chain's CDR3 is CASSPGYQLINYGYTF. CDR3 nucleotides: TGTGCCAGCTCACCGGGCTACCAGCTCATTAACTATGGCTACACCTTC.